The 13 T cell receptor beta chains listed next were all sequenced from one sample in a study of lymphopenia after photon versus proton radiotherapy. The assay was immunoSEQ multiplex PCR, and TCRdb's table has in-frame clones only and misses some. The table lists 25,000 to 30,000 clones, roughly four fifths of them singletons. The specimen comprised peripheral blood, sampled from a patient treated with photon-based radiotherapy. All receptors derive from a man in his fifties with gastric cancer.

The J gene is TRBJ1-6, the V gene TRBV2; D uncertain. This CDR3 region has 15 residues. The germline CDR1 and CDR2 sequences are SNHLY and FYNNEI. V dropped 2 bases and J dropped 0 bases, with 5 bases sitting between them. For the CDR3, the DNA is TGTGCCAGCAGTGAAAGTAGCTCCTATAATTCACCCCTCCACTTT. Translating it yields CASSESSSYNSPLHF.

The V gene is TRBV6-1, the J gene TRBJ1-2; D remains unclear. This CDR3 is 15 amino acids long. Trimming pared 6 bases from V and 5 bases from J, leaving 19 bases between. CDR1 MNHNS and CDR2 SASEGT come from the germline V gene. The CDR3 is CASSPGILGSYGYTF. DNA for the CDR3: TGTGCCAGCAGCCCCGGAATCTTGGGCTCGTATGGCTACACCTTC.

A single count supports this clone. The V gene is TRBV2, the J gene TRBJ1-6, with 7 bases fitting TRBD1. The CDR3 length is 15 residues. Looked up from germline, CDR1 is SNHLY and CDR2 is FYNNEI. V was clipped by 8 bases and J by 1 base; unmatched bases: 5. The DNA for the CDR3 is TGTGCCAGCTCGGCGGACAGGTCCTATAATTCACCCCTCCACTTT. Protein: CASSADRSYNSPLHF.

This clone was seen only once. The gene calls are TRBV10-1 and TRBJ2-4; 8 nucleotides agree with TRBD2. V dropped 0 bases and J dropped 11; count of bases not matched to a gene: 12. The germline V gene encodes CDR1 WNHNN and CDR2 SYGVQD (reference sequence). The CDR3 sequence is 16 residues long. DNA for the CDR3: TGCGCCAGCAGTGAGTCTGGGGTAGCGGGGTCGTCGGTTCAGTACTTC. It specifies CASSESGVAGSSVQYF.

CDR3 protein: CASLRLLAGGKAEQFF. Written as DNA, the CDR3 is TGCGCCAGCCTTCGGCTGTTAGCGGGGGGTAAGGCTGAGCAGTTCTTC. V and J are TRBV5-1 and TRBJ2-1; 10 nucleotides align to TRBD2. Germline trimming cut 7 bases from V and 9 bases from J; bases unmatched to any gene: 16. Germline CDR1 and CDR2: SGHRS and YFSETQ. The CDR3 runs to 16 residues.

This clone came up once. This chain uses TRBV4-3 with TRBJ2-2; 7 bases align to TRBD2. The CDR3 length is 17 residues. With V trimmed by 1 base and J by 4 bases, 9 bases remained unmatched. Per germline, CDR1 LGHNA and CDR2 YSLEER. The CDR3 sequence is CASSQAGGWRRTGELFF. CDR3 sequence (DNA): TGCGCCAGCAGCCAAGCGGGGGGTTGGCGTCGCACCGGGGAGCTGTTTTTT.

The J gene is TRBJ1-2, the V gene TRBV2; weak D call: TRBD1 (5 bases). In germline, CDR1 is SNHLY, CDR2 FYNNEI. The V and J ends lost 5 bases and 8 bases respectively, with 6 bases between them. This CDR3 has 10 residues. CDR3 amino acids: CASSPGGYTF. CDR3 in DNA: TGTGCCAGCAGTCCAGGGGGCTACACCTTC.

The chain employs TRBV5-1 and TRBJ1-1, with 10 bases aligning to TRBD1. The J segment lost 2 bases and the V segment lost 1 base, leaving 5 bases of the junction unmatched. The CDR3 has 16 amino acids. The germline gives CDR1 SGHRS, CDR2 YFSETQ. The CDR3 loop is CASSLWDRGSNTEAFF. The DNA of the CDR3 is TGCGCCAGCAGCTTGTGGGACAGGGGATCAAACACTGAAGCTTTCTTT.

This chain links TRBV18 with TRBJ2-5; D might be TRBD1 (6 bases). This CDR3 comprises 15 residues. CDR1 KGHSH and CDR2 LQKENI come from the germline V gene. The germline V and J ends were trimmed by 6 bases and 0 bases, with 14 bases remaining between them. The CDR3: CASSQTQGYQETQYF. The CDR3 bases are TGTGCCAGCTCCCAAACACAGGGATACCAAGAGACCCAGTACTTC. The full variable domain, in which reference TRBV18 and TRBJ2-5 provide the parts outside the CDR3, is NAGVMQNPRHLVRRRGQEARLRCSPMKGHSHVYWYRQLPEEGLKFMVYLQKENIIDESGMPKERFSAEFPKEGPSILRIQQVVRGDSAAYFCASSQTQGYQETQYFGPGTRLLVL.

The chain couples TRBV19 to TRBJ2-5; D assignment may be TRBD1 or TRBD2 (6 bases each). Germline V gives CDR1 LNHDA, CDR2 SQIVND (reference sequence). This CDR3 spans 15 amino acids. Trimming stripped 4 bases from V and 5 bases from J, with 17 bases between. The CDR3, as DNA: TGTGCCAGTAGTAACCCTCGGAGGGGGAGGGAGACCCAGTACTTC. Its translation: CASSNPRRGRETQYF. Full variable domain (missing parts from reference TRBV19 and TRBJ2-5): DGGITQSPKYLFRKEGQNVTLSCEQNLNHDAMYWYRQDPGQGLRLIYYSQIVNDFQKGDIAEGYSVSREKKESFPLTVTSAQKNPTAFYLCASSNPRRGRETQYFGPGTRLLVL.

J is TRBJ1-4 and V is TRBV5-1; D gene ambiguous. V was shortened by 3 bases and J by 11 bases, with 17 bases between the two germline ends. The germline V gene encodes CDR1 SGHRS and CDR2 YFSETQ. This CDR3 comprises 14 residues. CDR3 DNA: TGCGCCAGCAGCTCAGACAAGGATGGAGGGAAACTGTTTTTT. Translating gives CASSSDKDGGKLFF. The variable domain in full, with the rest retrieved from reference TRBV5-1 and TRBJ1-4, is KAGVTQTPRYLIKTRGQQVTLSCSPISGHRSVSWYQQTPGQGLQFLFEYFSETQRNKGNFPGRFSGRQFSNSRSEMNVSTLELGDSALYLCASSSDKDGGKLFFGSGTQLSVL.

Only one count was recorded for this clone. The chain employs TRBV10-3 and TRBJ2-7; D gene uncertain. There are 12 residues in the CDR3. CDR1 and CDR2 from the germline V gene are ENHRY and SYGVKD. Deletions cut 2 bases from V and 5 bases from J, with 7 bases between. CDR3 amino acids: CAISEGNDEQYV. Written as DNA, the CDR3 is TGTGCCATCAGTGAGGGCAACGACGAGCAGTACGTC.

V gene TRBV5-6 combines with J gene TRBJ2-3; 7 nucleotides agree with TRBD1. This CDR3 is 15 amino acids long. The V gene end was trimmed by 4 bases and the J gene end by 1 base; junction bases not matched to a gene: 6. The germline gives CDR1 SGHDT, CDR2 YYEEEE. The CDR3 sequence is CASSRQGFGTDTQYF. The CDR3 coding sequence is TGTGCCAGCAGCAGACAGGGATTTGGCACAGATACGCAGTATTTT.